Reported below is one T cell receptor (beta chain). There is no known antigen for this receptor. Base qualities are missing; no much larger clone stands one base away. The immunoSEQ Assay was used to sequence TCRbeta CDR3 regions. After extraction, genomic DNA underwent amplification by bias-controlled multiplex PCR, followed by high-throughput sequencing. Regarding the original processing steps: To quantify the absolute abundance of every unique TCRbeta CDR3 region, sequences were collapsed and filtered. Usable DNA was measured by amplifying reference genes present in all nucleated cells, and TCRbeta template counts were normalized to that usable DNA to estimate T cell fraction. Repertoire TCRs were annotated as SARS-CoV-2-specific when V gene, CDR3 amino acid sequence and J gene were exactly matched to a known reactive TCR set. The reference SARS-CoV-2 TCR set was obtained from MIRA and was filtered for enrichment in COVID-19-positive ImmuneCODE repertoires, whereby public or cross-reactive TCRs were removed. Using the MIRA antigens, annotated TCRs were further analysed by specific ORF or by position within an ORF. Breadth was defined as annotated unique rearrangements over total unique productive rearrangements; depth was the summed frequency of those rearrangements. Group comparisons of TCR breadth used two-sided Wilcoxon rank-sum tests. What TCRdb holds here is the immuneACCESS table cut down to in-frame rearrangements. Part of the clones is not present; checked against another copy, under half of the missing clones reflect an unresolved V gene, and the others are unexplained. Clonal size and the V and J genes are those of that table, whereas D and trimming came from the DNA. The sample yields approximately 350,000 clones; 80% to 90% were counted once. About 8% of the sample rests with the top ten.

These data come from a study of Ad26.COV2.S vaccination and SARS-CoV-2 variants (dated by TCRdb to the early 2020s). Context from the whole study: Donors in the vaccine arm were drawn from COV1001, a phase I-IIa trial of Ad26.COV2.S in healthy adults that was multicentre, randomized, double-blind and placebo-controlled. Sequencing of the TCRbeta repertoire served to evaluate the specificity and breadth of SARS-CoV-2-reactive T cell receptors following Ad26.COV2.S vaccination. A total of some 30 samples were included in the TCR-sequenced set, comprising around 20 Ad26.COV2.S vaccine recipients, 5 placebo recipients and 8 SARS-CoV-2 convalescent individuals. Trial participants were randomized into five groups of five, in which low-dose or high-dose Ad26.COV2.S was given once or twice, or placebo was given on both occasions. Ad26.COV2.S was administered intramuscularly at a dose of 5x10^10 or 1x10^11 viral particles, either as one shot or as two shots given 56 days apart. Investigators did not know the trial group allocation while performing experiments and assessing outcomes.

Broad study findings and their caveats: According to the authors, total T cell responses may have been underestimated by the TCR breadth and depth analyses. Vaccine and placebo recipients had comparable non-spike TCR breadth, which fits with the vaccine containing only spike. The study was not powered to compare responses between vaccine doses or regimens. Spike-specific TCR breadth was higher in Ad26.COV2.S recipients than in placebo recipients (P = 0.0014). After vaccination, spike-specific CD8+ and CD4+ T cell responses were reported to show substantial breadth.

Between the V and J ends, shortened by 10 bases and 3 bases respectively, the junction contains 10 bases. Sequences MNHEY (CDR1) and SVGAGI (CDR2) are obtained from the germline V gene. The cysteine opens and the phenylalanine closes a CDR3 of 11 amino acids. Of the read, only the CDR3 DNA is kept; its 33 bases are in frame from base 1. The treatment or condition label of this sample denotes: over 15 received Ad26.COV2.S at low or high dose, single or two shots; roughly 5 received placebo; per-sample allocation not given. For vaccine and placebo recipients, the sequenced repertoires came from samples collected on day 63 after the first injection. Cohort 1b enrolled 25 to 30 adults aged 18-55 years at a single site in Boston, USA, between 29 July and 7 August 2020. Ad26.COV2.S consisted of a replication-incompetent adenovirus type 26 vector by which a prefusion-stabilized SARS-CoV-2 spike protein from the original Wuhan strain was expressed.

The sequence derives from a person between 18 and 59 years old who received the Ad26.COV2.S COVID-19 vaccine or a placebo. The specimen comprised peripheral blood, sampled in a trial of Ad26.COV2.S vaccine versus placebo. Rearrangement joined TRBV6-5 to TRBJ2-7; the D gene is possibly TRBD1 or TRBD2, with 5 bases matching each. CDR3 reads: CATQRGYEQYF. The DNA sequence reads TGTGCCACTCAGAGGGGCTACGAGCAGTACTTC.